The present TCR beta chain was sequenced within a study of cytomegalovirus exposure and HLA in healthy donors. Turning to the study itself: Among 150 million to 200 million T cells, an earlier analysis found 117 million unique TCR beta sequences.

V lost 1 base, J lost 3 bases, and 2 bases stayed unmatched. The CDR3 loop spans 15 amino acids. Germline CDR1 is LNHDA and CDR2 is SQIVND (reference sequence). 13 Jbeta primers and 60 Vbeta primers were used for the PCR. Sequencing used immunoSEQ multiplex PCR; TCRdb keeps in-frame clones, though not all of them. The sample has 96,000 or so clones. This cohort consisted of healthy bone marrow donors. General study results and limits: Most TCR beta V segments were productive about 87% or about 30% of the time in an earlier analysis. Relative to equally common others, HLA-associated TCR beta chains showed greater clonal expansion in a later analysis.

Details on this clone: Its antigen is not identified.

This receptor was identified in a woman in her twenties or thirties in good health and CMV-seronegative. The chain links TRBV19 to TRBJ2-2; 7 positions agree with TRBD1. The sequencing input was PBMCs. The CDR3 reads CASSIGGQYTGELFF. CDR3 DNA sequence: TGTGCCAGTAGTATAGGGGGACAGTACACCGGGGAGCTGTTTTTT.